These 12 T cell receptor beta chains originate from one sample sequenced in a study of neoadjuvant anti-PD-1 for oral cavity cancer. Sequenced by immunoSEQ multiplex PCR; TCRdb stores in-frame clones only, minus some. The top ten hold 3% to 3.5% of the sample, which has about 68,000 clones, more than 75% seen once. Specified time point: after neoadjuvant nivolumab, at surgical resection. The specimen was PBMCs, collected after nivolumab (anti-PD-1) treatment. These receptors all stem from a person aged 35-80 years with oral cavity squamous cell carcinoma.

The chain couples TRBV30 to TRBJ1-2, with 11 bases identical to TRBD1. The V gene end was trimmed by 4 bases and the J gene end by 7 bases; junction bases not matched to a gene: 8. This CDR3 spans 14 amino acids. From germline, CDR1 is GTSNPN and CDR2 SVGIG (reference sequence). CDR3 coding DNA: TGTGCCTGGACAGAGGGACAGGGGGTCTCTGGCTACACCTTC. Translated, it gives CAWTEGQGVSGYTF.

The J gene is TRBJ2-3, the V gene TRBV6-6; 8 bases fit TRBD2. Per the germline V gene, CDR1 is MNHNY and CDR2 is SVGAGI (reference sequence). V was pared by 0 bases and J by 4 bases, with 6 bases of the junction left unmatched. The CDR3 runs 16 residues. In nucleotides, the CDR3 is TGTGCCAGCAGTTACTCAATAGCGGGATACTCAGATACGCAGTATTTT. Protein sequence: CASSYSIAGYSDTQYF.

V is TRBV7-6 and J is TRBJ2-1; 7 bases are shared with TRBD2. Germline values: CDR1 SGHVS, CDR2 FNYEAQ. Unmatched junction bases numbered 8, after V lost 5 bases and J lost 4 bases. This CDR3 region has 15 residues. The CDR3 coding sequence is TGTGCCAGCAGCGATCCCCGAGCGGGATACAATGAGCAGTTCTTC. Its translation is CASSDPRAGYNEQFF.

The chain combines TRBV2 with TRBJ2-1, with D uncertain. V was clipped by 1 base and J by 3 bases, with 1 base between them. The CDR3 covers 12 residues. CDR1 and CDR2 from the germline V gene are SNHLY and FYNNEI. CDR3 region: CASSEGYNEQFF. The CDR3 coding sequence is TGTGCCAGCAGTGAAGGCTACAATGAGCAGTTCTTC.

The J gene is TRBJ2-7, the V gene TRBV15; 11 bases are shared with TRBD1. J lost 4 bases, V lost 3 bases, and 2 bases had no gene match. This CDR3 is built from 14 residues. The V gene's germline CDR1 is LNHNV and CDR2 YYDKDF (reference sequence). CDR3 loop: CATSRDRGLYEQYF. The CDR3 DNA is TGTGCCACCAGCAGGGACAGGGGGCTGTACGAGCAGTACTTC. The full variable domain, rest sourced from reference TRBV15 and TRBJ2-7, is DAMVIQNPRYQVTQFGKPVTLSCSQTLNHNVMYWYQQKSSQAPKLLFHYYDKDFNNEADTPDNFQSRRPNTSFCFLDIRSPGLGDTAMYLCATSRDRGLYEQYFGPGTRLTVT.

The V and J genes are TRBV6-4 and TRBJ2-2, with no clear D. The CDR3 is 14 residues long. Trimming shortened V by 6 bases and J by 0 bases, and 8 bases separated the two germline ends. CDR1 is MRHNA and CDR2 is SNTAGT in the germline V gene. The CDR3 bases are TGTGCCAGCAGCTTTCTGCCGAACACCGGGGAGCTGTTTTTT. It codes for CASSFLPNTGELFF.

The chain carries TRBV11-2 and TRBJ1-2, with D tentatively TRBD1 (5 bases). Germline CDR1 reads SGHAT; CDR2 reads FQNNGV. Trimming stripped 2 bases from V and 6 bases from J, with 13 bases between. The length of the CDR3 is 14 residues. The CDR3 DNA sequence: TGTGCCAGCAGCTTAAATTGGGGCTGGGATGGCTACACCTTC. This gives the protein CASSLNWGWDGYTF.

The J gene is TRBJ2-1, the V gene TRBV27; 7 bases are a match to TRBD1. This CDR3 contains 15 residues. The V segment lost 5 bases and the J segment 3 bases; nucleotides outside the gene matches: 7. Germline V gene sequence: CDR1 MNHEY, CDR2 SMNVEV (reference sequence). This chain's CDR3 is CASSGTASIYNEQFF. In DNA form, the CDR3 reads TGTGCCAGCAGTGGGACAGCTTCAATCTACAATGAGCAGTTCTTC.

The chain uses TRBV29-1 and TRBJ1-1; weak D call: TRBD1 (5 bases). Per germline, CDR1 SQVTM and CDR2 ANQGSEA. The CDR3 spans 11 residues. Trimming cost V 4 bases and J 4 bases, with 7 bases left between them. This CDR3 reads CSVVQGTEAFF. CDR3 DNA sequence: TGCAGCGTTGTGCAGGGCACTGAAGCTTTCTTT.

This clone is a singleton in its sample. The CDR3 spells CASSERLVGGYNEQFF. CDR3 nucleotide sequence: TGCGCCAGCAGCGAGAGACTAGTGGGAGGTTACAATGAGCAGTTCTTC. V gene TRBV5-1 combines with J gene TRBJ2-1; D might be TRBD2 (6 bases). The germline V and J ends were trimmed by 4 bases and 4 bases, with 18 bases remaining between them. Germline V gene data show CDR1 as SGHRS and CDR2 as YFSETQ. The CDR3 is 16 residues long.

V usage is TRBV6-1 and J usage is TRBJ2-1, with a weak D call TRBD2 (5 bases). Germline V gene lookup returns CDR1 MNHNS and CDR2 SASEGT. The V end was cut by 8 bases, the J end by 7 bases, with 15 bases between. This CDR3 is built from 13 residues. CDR3 DNA: TGTGCCAGCGCGGAGGAAAGGAATAATGAGCAGTTCTTC. Protein sequence: CASAEERNNEQFF.

The sample holds one count of this clone. The V call is TRBV19, the J call TRBJ2-1, with a tentative D call TRBD1 (5 bases). Per germline, CDR1 LNHDA and CDR2 SQIVND (reference sequence). This CDR3 has 11 residues. V was pared by 10 bases and J by 4 bases, with 8 bases between. This CDR3 reads CATRQYNEQFF. CDR3 bases: TGTGCCACTAGACAGTACAATGAGCAGTTCTTC.